The sequence of this TCR beta chain was determined in a study of PD-L1 blockade in urothelial cancer. About the research overall: T cells were recovered from blood samples at a median of around 130,000.

This CDR3 contains 13 residues. Looked up from germline, CDR1 is SGHRS and CDR2 is YFSETQ. V lost 2 bases, J lost 4 bases, and 9 bases lay in between. Only in-frame clones appear in the TCRdb table, and some are missing; sequencing was by immunoSEQ multiplex PCR. The sample records roughly 90,000 clones, around 90% being singletons. Time point indicated: pretreatment peripheral blood. The V gene is TRBV5-1, the J gene TRBJ1-2; unclear D gene. Sequences were derived from PBMCs, sampled around atezolizumab (anti-PD-L1) treatment. The sequence derives from a woman of 80 years or more with urothelial cancer. The CDR3 loop is CASSFEEAYGYTF. The CDR3 DNA follows: TGCGCCAGCAGCTTTGAGGAGGCCTATGGCTACACCTTC.